This TCR beta chain was sequenced in a study of glioma-infiltrating T cells after dendritic cell vaccination. Looking at the study overall: Between about 2002 and 2013, patients got autologous tumor lysate-pulsed dendritic cell vaccines. Dendritic cell vaccine was injected intradermally three times, biweekly.

Time point given: after dendritic cell vaccination, including at tumor progression/relapse. Input was approximately 2 ug genomic DNA, or all available if less. The primer mix had 60 V beta and 13 J beta primers. Profiling relied on immunoSEQ multiplex PCR, and the TCRdb table lists in-frame clones only, not all of them. The table shows tens of thousands of clones, with over 75% occurring only once. The receptor was isolated from a human donor with glioblastoma. The input for sequencing was blood, taken after dendritic cell vaccination.

CDR3 sequence: CASSLLSTGLYGYTF. In DNA form, the CDR3 reads TGTGCCAGCAGCTTACTCTCGACAGGTCTTTATGGCTACACCTTC. The chain has TRBV7-6 and TRBJ1-2, with D possibly TRBD1 on 6 matching bases. Germline CDR1 is SGHVS and CDR2 is FNYEAQ. The V end was cut by 2 bases, the J end by 5 bases, with 15 bases between. The CDR3 has 15 amino acids.